This entry lists 12 T cell receptor beta chains sequenced from one sample in a study of identifying expanded T cells in peripheral blood. The data were produced by immunoSEQ multiplex PCR, yet TCRdb's version contains in-frame clones alone and is incomplete. The sample shows more than 45,000 clones, around four fifths of them seen only once. The specimen sequenced was blood. Receptors were obtained from a person aged 18-70 years in good health.

This clone appeared once. The rearrangement links TRBV5-4 to TRBJ2-5, with TRBD2 matching 13 bases. The CDR3 spans 13 residues. Germline V gene sequence: CDR1 SGHNT, CDR2 YYREEE (reference sequence). V shed 9 bases, J shed 4 bases, and the junction held 3 bases outside the gene matches. CDR3 amino acids: CANGLAGAETQYF. For the CDR3, the DNA is TGTGCCAACGGACTAGCGGGAGCAGAGACCCAGTACTTC.

The genes are TRBV9 and TRBJ1-5; possible D gene TRBD1, 6 bases. Per the germline V gene, CDR1 is SGDLS and CDR2 is YYNGEE. Trimming removed 1 base at V and 12 bases at J, with 8 bases between. The CDR3 contains 11 residues. This CDR3 reads CASSVWTVQHF. The CDR3 DNA sequence: TGTGCCAGCAGCGTATGGACAGTCCAGCATTTT.

The rearrangement links TRBV7-6 to TRBJ2-1; no clear D. CDR1 and CDR2 (germline): SGHVS, FNYEAQ. V was shortened by 1 base and J by 0 bases, with 10 bases between the two germline ends. The CDR3 sequence is 16 residues long. CDR3: CASSLVLDSSYNEQFF. CDR3 bases: TGTGCCAGCAGCTTAGTACTGGATAGCTCCTACAATGAGCAGTTCTTC.

V is TRBV30 and J is TRBJ2-5; possible D gene TRBD1, 6 bases. V was cut by 0 bases and J by 2 bases, with 13 bases left in between. Germline V gives CDR1 GTSNPN, CDR2 SVGIG (reference sequence). This CDR3 region has 15 residues. This CDR3 reads CAWSVRGGTQETQYF. Here the CDR3 DNA reads TGTGCCTGGAGTGTAAGAGGGGGAACTCAAGAGACCCAGTACTTC.

The V call is TRBV15, the J call TRBJ1-2; D is unclear. From germline, CDR1 is LNHNV and CDR2 YYDKDF (reference sequence). The CDR3 is 14 amino acids. Trimming pared 8 bases from V and 0 bases from J, leaving 13 bases between. The CDR3 reads CATVGLVSNYGYTF. DNA of the CDR3: TGTGCCACCGTGGGGTTAGTGTCTAACTATGGCTACACCTTC.

V gene TRBV7-8 combines with J gene TRBJ2-1; 7 positions match TRBD2. The CDR3 is made up of 16 amino acids. CDR1 and CDR2 from the germline V gene are SGHVS and FQNEAQ. V lost 0 bases, J lost 2 bases, and 4 bases stayed unmatched. The CDR3 protein is CASSLAGGVTYNEQFF. The CDR3 DNA follows: TGTGCCAGCAGCTTAGCTGGGGGGGTAACCTACAATGAGCAGTTCTTC.

This clone appeared once. The chain joins TRBV6-5 to TRBJ1-2; 7 bases match TRBD1. CDR1 MNHEY and CDR2 SVGAGI come from the germline V gene. V was clipped by 5 bases and J by 2 bases; unmatched bases: 5. The CDR3 has 14 residues. The CDR3 reads CASSAGGRNYGYTF. CDR3 nucleotides: TGTGCCAGCAGTGCAGGGGGGAGGAACTATGGCTACACCTTC.

The chain recombines TRBV5-1 with TRBJ1-2, with D unclear. Germline V gene data show CDR1 as SGHRS and CDR2 as YFSETQ. V was trimmed by 5 bases and J by 3 bases, leaving 11 bases between them. CDR3 length equals 13 residues. The CDR3 coding sequence is TGCGCCAGCAGTGATAGGGTCGACTATGGCTACACCTTC. Its translation is CASSDRVDYGYTF.

The V call is TRBV9, the J call TRBJ2-1; 7 bases map to TRBD1. This CDR3 contains 15 residues. V gave up 0 bases and J gave up 5 bases; unmatched junction bases: 5. The germline CDR1 and CDR2 sequences are SGDLS and YYNGEE. The DNA of the CDR3 is TGTGCCAGCAGCGTAGAGGGGGCCCAAGACAATGAGCAGTTCTTC. Translating gives CASSVEGAQDNEQFF. Using reference TRBV9 and TRBJ2-1 for the parts outside the CDR3, the full variable domain is DSGVTQTPKHLITATGQRVTLRCSPRSGDLSVYWYQQSLDQGLQFLIQYYNGEERAKGNILERFSAQQFPDLHSELNLSSLELGDSALYFCASSVEGAQDNEQFFGPGTRLTVL.

This clone has a single count. The chain employs TRBV11-2 and TRBJ2-1; 8 bases are a match to TRBD1. Germline CDR1 is SGHAT and CDR2 is FQNNGV. The V and J ends lost 4 bases and 7 bases, in that order; junction bases with no gene match: 12. The length of the CDR3 is 16 residues. Here the CDR3 DNA reads TGTGCCAGCAGCTACACCCGGGACAGGAGAGGGAATGAGCAGTTCTTC. Its protein is CASSYTRDRRGNEQFF.

Only one count was recorded for this clone. The chain uses TRBV2 and TRBJ1-2, with D hard to call. V was cut by 0 bases and J by 4 bases, with 15 bases left in between. The CDR3 is 16 residues long. Germline-derived CDR1 and CDR2 are SNHLY and FYNNEI. CDR3 sequence (DNA): TGTGCCAGCAGTGAAGCCCAACAAGTCTGGGGCTATGGCTACACCTTC. Amino acid sequence: CASSEAQQVWGYGYTF.

A note on this clone: The DNA is omitted, as the CDR3 cannot be located on it reliably, and the CDR3 follows TCRdb's listing. The chain joins TRBV19 to TRBJ2-3. The CDR3 is 15 residues long, ends included. Germline loops: CDR1 LNHDA, CDR2 SQIVND (reference sequence). The CDR3 reads CASSISVPFQDTQYF.